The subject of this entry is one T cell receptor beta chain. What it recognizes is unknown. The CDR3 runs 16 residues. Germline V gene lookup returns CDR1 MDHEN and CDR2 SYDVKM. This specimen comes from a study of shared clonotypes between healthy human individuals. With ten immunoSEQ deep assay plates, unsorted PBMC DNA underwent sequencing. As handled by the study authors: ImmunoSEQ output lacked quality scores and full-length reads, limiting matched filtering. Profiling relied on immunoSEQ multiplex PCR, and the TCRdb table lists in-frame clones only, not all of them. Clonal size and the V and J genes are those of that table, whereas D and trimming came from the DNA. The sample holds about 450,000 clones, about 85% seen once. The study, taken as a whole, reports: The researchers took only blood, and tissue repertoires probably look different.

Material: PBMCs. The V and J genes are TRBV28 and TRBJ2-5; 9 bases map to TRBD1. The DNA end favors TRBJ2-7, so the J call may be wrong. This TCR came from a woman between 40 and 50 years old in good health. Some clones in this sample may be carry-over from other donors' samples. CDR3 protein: CASSPRSDRGIHEQYF. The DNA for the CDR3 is TGTGCCAGCAGTCCCCGCTCTGACAGGGGGATCCACGAGCAGTACTTC.